This T cell receptor beta chain was sequenced during a study of cytomegalovirus exposure and HLA in healthy donors (dated by TCRdb to between 2016 and 2019). In the study overall: An earlier analysis of some 620 of the donors reported approximately 280 Gb of sequence data and about 120 million unique TCR beta sequences obtained from around 190 million T cells. About 300 gigabases of sequencing data and roughly 90 million unique TCR sequences were included in an early release covering 500 to 750 HLA-typed donors. The genetic ancestry cluster associated with self-reported Caucasian donors included 81% of the roughly 400 genotyped donors. The study aimed to test whether cataloging public T cell receptors could reveal signatures of past pathogen exposure. The study used immunosequencing to profile the T cell repertoires of 666 subjects and linked those repertoires to cytomegalovirus serostatus. In addition to the first cohort of 650 to 750 subjects, a separate validation cohort of 120 different subjects was used. To predict cytomegalovirus infection status, the study combined high-throughput TCR immunosequencing, statistical association of individual TCRs with disease status, and machine learning. A later analysis re-analyzed previously published TCR beta repertoires from 600 to 850 donors and added high-resolution HLA genotyping to study TCR occurrence patterns. Rather than using new phenotypic data, the later analysis identified candidate immune exposures from TCR beta sequences and from how often those sequences occurred across donors. To decide whether each TCR beta V gene segment behaved as functional or pseudogenic, an earlier analysis of 587 of the donors relied on high-throughput TCR beta sequencing. Donor age, sex, ethnicity and CMV serostatus were compiled together with the repertoire data. A later genetic analysis used genome-wide SNP genotypes for 398 of the 666 donors, treating that subset as a discovery cohort. Every repertoire in the discovery cohort had been generated on one and the same sequencing platform. HLA typing covered class I and class II loci at four-digit resolution. The number of typed donors differed by locus: about 620-630 for A, B, C, DRB1 and DQB1; approximately 520 for DQA1; 606 for DPA1; and roughly 470 for DPB1. Several DR-DQ haplotypes were handled as single units for association and clustering, since linkage in the cohort was strong. Across about 380 genotyped donors of the cohort, an average of approximately 240,000 unique TCR beta nucleotide sequences per donor were sequenced, and roughly 18% of those sequences were non-productive. Broader findings and caveats from the paper: In a later analysis, most CMV-associated TCR beta chains were found to appear HLA-restricted, with HLA associations seemingly driven largely by CMV exposure. In vitro tests confirmed that a few of the cytomegalovirus-associated TCR beta chains recognize cytomegalovirus antigens. The only immune exposure information available for the cohort was CMV serostatus. Because HLA typing was unavailable for some donors at each locus, only the typed subset was used in association tests. A later genetic analysis associated a missense DCLRE1C variant with V-gene and J-gene trimming of TCR beta chains, and an independent cohort replicated the association. According to the authors, the approach could potentially be generalized to other disease states and immunological phenotypes. A further reported finding was that TCR beta sequences accurately predicted the HLA-A and HLA-B alleles for most subjects in the first cohort. In this cohort, only TCR beta chains were sequenced, and detectable features were limited by the absence of alpha or paired-chain data. Correlated functional status among segregating V segments might reflect linkage disequilibrium, but an unknown experimental factor could not be ruled out. Strong co-occurrence of HLA alleles, especially DR and DQ, made assigning TCR associations to individual alleles difficult. The presence/absence analyses assumed that sequencing depth was roughly uniform across donors, and that assumption may not be true. At a false discovery rate of 0.05, a later analysis linked approximately 18,000 TCR beta sequences to specific HLA alleles. In a later analysis, the rate of TCR association differed among HLA loci, with DRB1 alleles having the most associated TCRs and HLA-C alleles having the fewest. In the study, about 150 TCR beta chains were listed as associated with cytomegalovirus. Compared with equally common non-associated chains, HLA-associated TCR beta chains in a later analysis were more clonally expanded and had lower generation probabilities. In a later genetic analysis, fewer N-insertions in productive TCRs were reported among donors in an Asian-associated ancestry cluster than the approximately 630-donor mean. In an earlier analysis of more than 500 of the donors, most TCR beta V segments appeared in productive rearrangements about 87% or about 30% of the time, broadly matching IMGT annotations. Most TCR sequences were observed very rarely across donors, whereas some public TCRs were present in many individuals. The sequencing pipeline was judged likely to have produced a cluster of highly shared sequence variants as a technical artifact. Because counts were too low, roughly 16 rarely observed V segments, including chromosome 9 orphons, were left out of the earlier analysis of approximately 500 of the donors. Several of the top co-occurrence clusters appeared to be linked to parvovirus B19, influenza, CMV and Epstein-Barr virus, according to a later analysis. Because the 87-base-pair reads could not distinguish some IMGT-functional V segments, including TRBV6-2 and TRBV6-3, those segments were excluded. In both the original and validation cohorts, the classifier was reported to diagnose cytomegalovirus status with high specificity and sensitivity.

Including the terminal cysteine and phenylalanine, the CDR3 comprises 15 residues. This entry keeps only the CDR3 DNA: 45 bases, framed from base 1. Via the germline V gene, CDR1 is MNHGY and CDR2 SVAAGI. Trimming removed 2 bases from V and 4 bases from J; the gene matches leave 0 bases unexplained. Libraries were built with the immunoSEQ multiplex PCR assay. For the multiplex PCR, a mixture combining 60 forward primers for TCR Vbeta segments and 13 reverse primers for TCR Jbeta segments was used. Amplification of the CDR3 region of rearranged TCR beta genes was performed with a multiplex PCR assay on genomic DNA. On the Illumina HiSeq System, the amplified TCR beta libraries were sequenced as 87-base-pair reads. The published analysis was carried out like this. A later analysis counted some 80 million unique TCR beta chains across the approximately 700 repertoires, and roughly 11 million of these chains were shared by at least two donors. To remove PCR and sequencing errors, raw reads were error-corrected and collapsed into unique sequences using a nearest-neighbor algorithm that merged closely related sequences. To assign V, D and J gene segments, CDR3 sequences were aligned to IMGT reference sequences. Each retained sequence needed at least a six-nucleotide match to both a V gene segment and a J gene segment. Rearrangements were called productive when the CDR3 lacked stop codons and stayed in frame with V and J; all others were non-productive. Following IMGT convention, CDR3 was defined as the stretch from the second conserved V-encoded cysteine up to the conserved J-encoded phenylalanine. In an earlier analysis of around 640 of the donors, sequences lacking an unambiguous match to a single V gene segment were excluded. An earlier analysis of 500 to 700 of the donors classified V segments as functional when productive rearrangements were above 56.7% and as segregating when the standard deviation between donors was above 5%. A statistical classification framework was developed to diagnose cytomegalovirus status using the catalog of TCR beta chain sequences. In a later analysis, V and J genes were assigned by comparing TCR nucleotide sequences against IMGT/GENE-DB human TR gene sequences. A later analysis assigned CDR3 sequences and most-parsimonious VDJ recombination scenarios with the TCRdist pipeline. A later analysis defined each TCR beta chain by its CDR3 amino acid sequence plus V-gene family, and excluded reads lacking a unique V-gene family. In a later analysis, 550 to 650 highly shared, low-generation-probability nucleotide sequences were removed to address suspected cross-contamination and a sequencing artifact. For each public chain, a later analysis derived a clonal expansion index from normalized ranks of inferred template counts within each repertoire. In a later analysis, generation probabilities were computed using a VDJ recombination model fitted to out-of-frame rearrangements, and the results were checked against IGoR. A later analysis scored TCR-TCR, TCR-HLA and TCR-CMV co-occurrence with hypergeometric tests, applying a repertoire-size bias correction to TCR pairs. A later analysis estimated false discovery rates by permuting HLA or CMV assignments 20 times. In a later analysis, co-occurring TCRs were grouped with DBSCAN, and TCRdist sequence similarity was added when clustering was performed within HLA-allele-positive subsets. Co-occurrence clustering excluded repertoires with fewer than 30,000 or more than 120,000 public chains, plus five with anomalous nucleotide sharing. Entries here come from immuneACCESS through TCRdb and include only in-frame sequences with V and J called. Some clones fail to appear in such tables; in the studies checked, an unresolved V gene covers under half of the shortfall, and the cause of the remainder is unknown. The DNA gave D and trimming, while V, J and clone size come from that table. The sample table contains about 170,000 clones; only one count was recorded for 60% to 85% of them. The ten largest clones capture 2.5% to 3.5% of the sample.

The cohort consisted of 650 to 850 healthy bone marrow donors. At the time of sampling, all cohort members were nominally healthy, though unrecorded immune exposures were likely present. The donor was CMV seronegative and was included in the group of 352 seronegative cohort members. Every donor gave a peripheral blood sample, and the peripheral blood mononuclear cells from that sample were used for TCR beta sequencing. The Qiagen DNeasy Blood Extraction Kit was used to extract genomic DNA from the blood cell samples. This clone came up a few times. The antigen it recognizes is unknown. No base qualities exist here, and no much larger clone lies one base off it.

The sequenced sample consisted of PBMCs. The rearranged chain carries TRBV6-9 and TRBJ2-1; 12 bases in between match TRBD2. This clonotype originated in a female donor in good health and CMV-seronegative. DNA sequence: TGTGCCAGCAGTTATGGACTAGCGGGGTACAATGAGCAGTTCTTC. Translated, this gives CASSYGLAGYNEQFF.